Listed here are 22 T cell receptor beta chains from one sample, sequenced in a study of cytomegalovirus exposure and HLA in healthy donors. The protocol was immunoSEQ multiplex PCR, while the TCRdb copy is restricted to in-frame clones and leaves out a portion. The sample includes 55,000 to 70,000 clones, around 88% of them seen just once. Sequences were obtained from PBMCs. The receptors originated from a woman under 30 in good health and CMV-seronegative.

The CDR3 bases are TGTGCCAGCAGTACGCTCGCGGTCTACGAGCAGTACTTC. This translates into CASSTLAVYEQYF. The chain links TRBV6-6 to TRBJ2-7; D remains unclear. The CDR3 runs 13 residues. Germline CDR1 reads MNHNY; CDR2 reads SVGAGI (reference sequence). The V and J ends lost 5 bases and 3 bases respectively, with 11 bases between them.

The genes are TRBV2 and TRBJ2-1; 9 bases are shared with TRBD2. This CDR3 spans 15 amino acids. The germline V gene has CDR1 SNHLY and CDR2 FYNNEI. V trimming: 6 bases; J trimming: 3 bases; junction bases outside the gene matches: 6. The CDR3 loop reads CASRLLAGNYNEQFF. CDR3 coding DNA: TGTGCCAGCAGACTCCTAGCGGGGAACTACAATGAGCAGTTCTTC. The entire variable domain, with the rest obtained from reference TRBV2 and TRBJ2-1, is as follows: EPEVTQTPSHQVTQMGQEVILRCVPISNHLYFYWYRQILGQKVEFLVSFYNNEISEKSEIFDDQFSVERPDGSNFTLKIRSTKLEDSAMYFCASRLLAGNYNEQFFGPGTRLTVL.

The V gene is TRBV5-1, the J gene TRBJ2-1, with D tentatively TRBD1 (6 bases). The CDR3 has 14 amino acids. Germline assignment: CDR1 SGHRS and CDR2 YFSETQ. Trimming removed 0 bases at V and 8 bases at J, with 12 bases between. The CDR3: CASSLALGAHEQFF. In nucleotides, the CDR3 is TGCGCCAGCAGCTTGGCCCTGGGGGCCCATGAGCAGTTCTTC. The full variable domain, with the rest looked up from reference TRBV5-1 and TRBJ2-1, is KAGVTQTPRYLIKTRGQQVTLSCSPISGHRSVSWYQQTPGQGLQFLFEYFSETQRNKGNFPGRFSGRQFSNSRSEMNVSTLELGDSALYLCASSLALGAHEQFFGPGTRLTVL.

The chain combines TRBV30 with TRBJ1-2; no clear D gene. The CDR3 consists of 13 residues. CDR1 is GTSNPN, CDR2 SVGIG, per germline (reference sequence). V was shortened by 0 bases and J by 8 bases, with 13 bases between the two germline ends. CDR3 DNA sequence: TGTGCCTGGAGTGTAGATGCCTGGCTGGGCTACACCTTC. It is translated as CAWSVDAWLGYTF.

This chain joins TRBV7-2 and TRBJ2-5, with D perhaps matching TRBD1 (5 bases). CDR1 is SGHTA and CDR2 is FQGNSA in the germline V gene. CDR3 length equals 15 residues. V lost 1 base, J lost 4 bases, and 13 bases lay in between. The CDR3 reads CASSLDLSRAETQYF. Here the CDR3 DNA reads TGTGCCAGCAGCTTAGACCTCTCCAGGGCAGAGACCCAGTACTTC. Full variable domain (rest looked up from reference TRBV7-2 and TRBJ2-5): GAGVSQSPSNKVTEKGKDVELRCDPISGHTALYWYRQSLGQGLEFLIYFQGNSAPDKSGLPSDRFSAERTGGSVSTLTIQRTQQEDSAVYLCASSLDLSRAETQYFGPGTRLLVL.

The J gene is TRBJ2-3, the V gene TRBV7-6; a possible D gene is TRBD2 (6 bases). This CDR3 is 16 amino acids long. Germline CDR1 SGHVS, CDR2 FNYEAQ. Trimming took off 5 bases at V and 0 bases at J, with 15 bases between the two ends. The CDR3 DNA reads TGTGCCAGCAGCGTGCTTAGCGGTTCTAGCACAGATACGCAGTATTTT. Encoded protein: CASSVLSGSSTDTQYF.

V gene TRBV27 combines with J gene TRBJ2-2; 10 bases align to TRBD2. CDR1 and CDR2 from the germline V gene are MNHEY and SMNVEV (reference sequence). The CDR3 runs 18 residues. With 5 bases clipped from V and 2 bases from J, the junction kept 11 bases outside the gene matches. DNA for the CDR3: TGTGCCAGCAGTCCGCTAGCGGGGGCAGGGATAAACACCGGGGAGCTGTTTTTT. It codes for CASSPLAGAGINTGELFF.

The chain joins TRBV7-2 to TRBJ2-5; 8 bases align to TRBD2. The V gene end was trimmed by 0 bases and the J gene end by 5 bases; junction bases not matched to a gene: 23. The CDR3 extends over 21 amino acids. Germline-derived CDR1 and CDR2 are SGHTA and FQGNSA. The CDR3 region has the DNA TGTGCCAGCAGCTTAGCCCCCCTCCTAGCGGGTCCAAACCCGAGGGGTGAGACCCAGTACTTC. Protein product: CASSLAPLLAGPNPRGETQYF.

This clone came up once. The chain joins TRBV28 to TRBJ2-7; TRBD1 might be the D (6 bases). Trimming took 5 bases from V and 2 from J, leaving 13 bases between them. The CDR3 sequence is 14 residues long. CDR1 is MDHEN, CDR2 SYDVKM, per germline. CDR3 region: CASSPTGAPYEQYF. In nucleotides, the CDR3 is TGTGCCAGCAGTCCGACAGGAGCACCCTACGAGCAGTACTTC.

The chain uses TRBV7-9 and TRBJ1-2; no definite D call. Per germline, CDR1 SEHNR and CDR2 FQNEAQ (reference sequence). V gave up 6 bases and J gave up 2 bases, with 16 bases separating them. The CDR3 loop spans 15 amino acids. The CDR3 coding sequence is TGTGCCAGCAGTCCGAGGGCGGATGCAAACTATGGCTACACCTTC. It encodes CASSPRADANYGYTF.

The chain couples TRBV18 to TRBJ2-1; no clear D gene. Trimming pared 3 bases from V and 1 base from J, leaving 13 bases between. The CDR3 runs to 16 residues. CDR1 is KGHSH and CDR2 is LQKENI in the germline V gene. In DNA, the CDR3 is TGTGCCAGCTCACCGCCACCGGCTAGATCCTACAATGAGCAGTTCTTC. This sequence encodes CASSPPPARSYNEQFF.

V is TRBV28 and J is TRBJ1-5; D ambiguous. Trimming removed 2 bases at V and 7 bases at J, with 9 bases between. The CDR3 has 13 amino acids. Germline CDR1 MDHEN, CDR2 SYDVKM. The CDR3 spells CASSLSGTQPQHF. DNA of the CDR3: TGTGCCAGCAGTTTAAGTGGCACCCAGCCCCAGCATTTT.

This sequence joins TRBV9 and TRBJ1-4; TRBD1 agrees at 7 bases. Germline V lookup: CDR1 SGDLS, CDR2 YYNGEE. The CDR3 covers 15 residues. V lost 9 bases to trimming and J lost 5 bases; unmatched junction nucleotides: 13. The CDR3 DNA follows: TGTGCCATCCAAAAACGTACAGGGGTGAATGAAAAACTGTTTTTT. Protein: CAIQKRTGVNEKLFF.

The chain joins TRBV10-1 to TRBJ1-2, with 9 bases that match TRBD1. Trimming cost V 11 bases and J 10 bases; bases outside gene matches: 14. The CDR3 totals 13 residues. Per germline, CDR1 WNHNN and CDR2 SYGVQD (reference sequence). The CDR3 loop is CAENPGQGRVYTF. The CDR3 DNA follows: TGCGCCGAAAATCCGGGACAGGGACGTGTCTACACCTTC.

This chain links TRBV27 with TRBJ2-2; 11 nucleotides agree with TRBD2. From germline, CDR1 is MNHEY and CDR2 SMNVEV (reference sequence). The CDR3 runs to 16 residues. V lost 7 bases to trimming and J lost 0 bases; unmatched junction nucleotides: 4. CDR3: CASIPSGRTNTGELFF. The CDR3, as DNA: TGTGCCAGCATTCCTAGCGGGAGGACGAACACCGGGGAGCTGTTTTTT.

This chain uses TRBV5-4 with TRBJ2-2; D unclear. Germline values: CDR1 SGHNT, CDR2 YYREEE (reference sequence). V was trimmed by 2 bases and J by 4 bases, leaving 3 bases between them. CDR3 length equals 12 residues. The CDR3 DNA reads as TGTGCCAGCAGCTTCTCCACCGGGGAGCTGTTTTTT. Translation gives CASSFSTGELFF.

The V and J genes are TRBV5-1 and TRBJ2-1, with TRBD2 identical over 9 bases. With 0 bases clipped from V and 6 bases from J, the junction kept 13 bases outside the gene matches. The CDR3 totals 18 residues. Germline loops: CDR1 SGHRS, CDR2 YFSETQ. The CDR3 nucleotides are TGCGCCAGCAGCTTGGTTGGCGGGAGGGCCTCGATTGGCAATGAGCAGTTCTTC. The encoded protein is CASSLVGGRASIGNEQFF.

The chain uses TRBV5-1 and TRBJ1-4; D is uncertain. Germline assignment: CDR1 SGHRS and CDR2 YFSETQ. This CDR3 contains 13 residues. Deletions cut 1 base from V and 7 bases from J, with 8 bases between. Here the CDR3 reads CASSLTQSEKLFF. CDR3 DNA sequence: TGCGCCAGCAGCTTGACTCAAAGTGAAAAACTGTTTTTT.

The J gene is TRBJ1-5, the V gene TRBV7-8; a weak D match, TRBD1 (6 bases). The CDR3 spans 15 residues. Trimming removed 5 bases from V and 3 bases from J, with 14 bases in between. Germline CDR1 and CDR2: SGHVS and FQNEAQ. CDR3: CASSMQGTVNQPQHF. The DNA of the CDR3 is TGTGCCAGCAGCATGCAGGGGACGGTCAATCAGCCCCAGCATTTT.

The rearrangement uses TRBV30 and TRBJ1-2, with TRBD1 as a possible D gene (5 bases). The CDR3 covers 14 residues. Trimming pared 7 bases from V and 4 bases from J, leaving 19 bases between. The germline V gene has CDR1 GTSNPN and CDR2 SVGIG (reference sequence). CDR3 nucleotides: TGTGCCTTAGCTGTTAGTTGGGGACTCTATGGCTACACCTTC. Encoded protein: CALAVSWGLYGYTF.

The chain uses TRBV10-1 and TRBJ2-5; D gene uncertain. Germline V lookup: CDR1 WNHNN, CDR2 SYGVQD (reference sequence). With 2 bases removed from V and 0 bases from J, the gap between germline ends came to 7 bases. The CDR3 runs 14 residues. CDR3: CASSETVYQETQYF. The CDR3 coding sequence is TGCGCCAGCAGTGAGACAGTGTACCAAGAGACCCAGTACTTC.

This chain connects TRBV14 to TRBJ1-1; TRBD1 agrees at 7 bases. The length of the CDR3 is 14 residues. Germline CDR1 reads SGHDN; CDR2 reads FVKESK. Germline trimming cut 4 bases from V and 0 bases from J; bases unmatched to any gene: 2. CDR3 sequence (DNA): TGTGCCAGCAGCCTGGGACAGATGAACACTGAAGCTTTCTTT. This codes for CASSLGQMNTEAFF. The variable domain in full, completed from reference TRBV14 and TRBJ1-1, reads EAGVTQFPSHSVIEKGQTVTLRCDPISGHDNLYWYRRVMGKEIKFLLHFVKESKQDESGMPNNRFLAERTGGTYSTLKVQPAELEDSGVYFCASSLGQMNTEAFFGQGTRLTVV.